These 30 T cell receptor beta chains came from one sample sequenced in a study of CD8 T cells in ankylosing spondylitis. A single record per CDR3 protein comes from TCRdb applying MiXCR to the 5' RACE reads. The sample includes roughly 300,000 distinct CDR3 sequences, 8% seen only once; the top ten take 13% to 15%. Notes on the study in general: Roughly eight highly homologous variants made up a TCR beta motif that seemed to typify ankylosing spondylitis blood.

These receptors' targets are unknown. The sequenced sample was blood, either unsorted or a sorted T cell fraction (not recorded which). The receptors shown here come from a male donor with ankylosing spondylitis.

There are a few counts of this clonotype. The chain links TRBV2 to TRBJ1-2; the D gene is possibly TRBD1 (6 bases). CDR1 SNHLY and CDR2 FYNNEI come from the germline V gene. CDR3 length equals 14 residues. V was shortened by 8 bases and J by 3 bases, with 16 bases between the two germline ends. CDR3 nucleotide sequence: TGTGCCAGCGACGAGGGGGGACTGGACTATGGCTACACCTTC. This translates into CASDEGGLDYGYTF. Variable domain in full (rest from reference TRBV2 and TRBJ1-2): EPEVTQTPSHQVTQMGQEVILRCVPISNHLYFYWYRQILGQKVEFLVSFYNNEISEKSEIFDDQFSVERPDGSNFTLKIRSTKLEDSAMYFCASDEGGLDYGYTFGSGTRLTVV.

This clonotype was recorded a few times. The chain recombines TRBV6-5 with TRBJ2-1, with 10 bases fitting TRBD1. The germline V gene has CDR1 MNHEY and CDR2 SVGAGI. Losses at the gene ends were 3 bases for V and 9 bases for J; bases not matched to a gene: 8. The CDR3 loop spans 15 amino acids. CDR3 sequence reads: CASSYGQGGPGEQFF. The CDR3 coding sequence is TGTGCCAGCAGTTATGGACAGGGGGGCCCGGGTGAGCAGTTCTTC.

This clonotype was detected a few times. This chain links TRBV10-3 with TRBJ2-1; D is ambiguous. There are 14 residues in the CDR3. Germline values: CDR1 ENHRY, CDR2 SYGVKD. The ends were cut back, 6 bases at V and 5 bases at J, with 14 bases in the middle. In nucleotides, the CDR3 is TGTGCCATCAGCCCCCGAGGCGGTGACAATGAGCAGTTCTTC. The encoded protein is CAISPRGGDNEQFF.

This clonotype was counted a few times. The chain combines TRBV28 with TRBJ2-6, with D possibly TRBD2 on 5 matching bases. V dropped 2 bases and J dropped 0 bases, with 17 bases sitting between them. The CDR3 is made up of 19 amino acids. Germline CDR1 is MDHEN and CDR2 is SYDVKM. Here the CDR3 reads CASSLPGLAVYSGANVLTF. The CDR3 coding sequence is TGTGCCAGCAGTTTACCCGGCCTAGCTGTTTACTCTGGGGCCAACGTCCTGACTTTC.

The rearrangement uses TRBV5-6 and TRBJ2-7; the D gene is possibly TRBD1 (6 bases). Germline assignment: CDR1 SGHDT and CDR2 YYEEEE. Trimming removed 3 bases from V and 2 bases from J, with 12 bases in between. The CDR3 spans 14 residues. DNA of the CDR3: TGTGCCAGCAGCTGGGGGACACGGACCTACGAGCAGTACTTC. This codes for CASSWGTRTYEQYF. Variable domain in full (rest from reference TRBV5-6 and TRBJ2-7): DAGVTQSPTHLIKTRGQQVTLRCSPKSGHDTVSWYQQALGQGPQFIFQYYEEEERQRGNFPDRFSGHQFPNYSSELNVNALLLGDSALYLCASSWGTRTYEQYFGPGTRLTVT.

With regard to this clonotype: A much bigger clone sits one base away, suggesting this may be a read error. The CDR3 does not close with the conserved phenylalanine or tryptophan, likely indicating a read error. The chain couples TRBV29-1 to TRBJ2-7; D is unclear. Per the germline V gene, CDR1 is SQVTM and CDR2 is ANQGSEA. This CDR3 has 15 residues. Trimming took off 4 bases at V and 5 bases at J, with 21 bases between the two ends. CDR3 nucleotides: TGCAGCGTTGGTGCAGCTTTTGGACCCTCGAACGAGCAGTACTAC. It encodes CSVGAAFGPSNEQYY.

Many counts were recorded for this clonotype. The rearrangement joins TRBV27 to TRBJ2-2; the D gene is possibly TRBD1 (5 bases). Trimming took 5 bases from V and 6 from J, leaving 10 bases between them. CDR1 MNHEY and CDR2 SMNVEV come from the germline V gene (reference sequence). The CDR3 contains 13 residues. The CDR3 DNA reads TGTGCCAGCAGTCGAATGGGGCCCGGGGAGCTGTTTTTT. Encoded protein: CASSRMGPGELFF.

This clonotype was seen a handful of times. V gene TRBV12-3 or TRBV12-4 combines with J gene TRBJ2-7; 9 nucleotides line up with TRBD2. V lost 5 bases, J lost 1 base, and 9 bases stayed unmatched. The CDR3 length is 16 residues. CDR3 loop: CASSPGLASGSYEQYF. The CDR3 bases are TGTGCCAGCAGTCCCGGACTAGCGTCGGGTTCCTACGAGCAGTACTTC.

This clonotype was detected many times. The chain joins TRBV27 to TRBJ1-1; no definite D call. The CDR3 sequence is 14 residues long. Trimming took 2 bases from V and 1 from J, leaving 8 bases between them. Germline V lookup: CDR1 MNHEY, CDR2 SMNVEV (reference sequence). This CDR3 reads CASSLRFWNTEAFF. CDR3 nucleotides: TGTGCCAGCAGTTTAAGGTTTTGGAACACTGAAGCTTTCTTT.

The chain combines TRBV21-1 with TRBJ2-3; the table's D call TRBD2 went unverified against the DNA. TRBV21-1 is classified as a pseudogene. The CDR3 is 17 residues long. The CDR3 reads CASSKEFGRVDLDTQYF. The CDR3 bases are TGTGCCAGCAGCAAAGAGTTCGGCAGGGTTGATCTAGATACGCAGTATTTT.

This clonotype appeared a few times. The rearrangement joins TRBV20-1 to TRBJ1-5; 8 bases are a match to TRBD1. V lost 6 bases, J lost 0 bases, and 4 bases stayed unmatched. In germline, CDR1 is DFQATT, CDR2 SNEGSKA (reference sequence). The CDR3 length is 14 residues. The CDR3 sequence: CSAQGANSNQPQHF. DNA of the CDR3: TGCAGTGCCCAGGGGGCGAATAGCAATCAGCCCCAGCATTTT.

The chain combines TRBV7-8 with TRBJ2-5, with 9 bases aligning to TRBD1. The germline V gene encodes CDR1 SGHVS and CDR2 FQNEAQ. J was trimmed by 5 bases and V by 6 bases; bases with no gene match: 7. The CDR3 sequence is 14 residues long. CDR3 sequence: CASSGTGGAETQYF. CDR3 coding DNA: TGTGCCAGCAGTGGTACAGGGGGCGCGGAGACCCAGTACTTC. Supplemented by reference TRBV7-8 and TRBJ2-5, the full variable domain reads GAGVSQSPRYKVAKRGQDVALRCDPISGHVSLFWYQQALGQGPEFLTYFQNEAQLDKSGLPSDRFFAERPEGSVSTLKIQRTQQEDSAVYLCASSGTGGAETQYFGPGTRLLVL.

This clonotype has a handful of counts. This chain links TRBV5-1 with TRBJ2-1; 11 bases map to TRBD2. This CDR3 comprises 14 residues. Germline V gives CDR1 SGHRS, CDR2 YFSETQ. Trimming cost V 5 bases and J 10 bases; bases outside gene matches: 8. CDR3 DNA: TGCGCCAGCAGAGTTACTAGCGGGAGCGGCGAGCAGTTCTTC. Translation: CASRVTSGSGEQFF.

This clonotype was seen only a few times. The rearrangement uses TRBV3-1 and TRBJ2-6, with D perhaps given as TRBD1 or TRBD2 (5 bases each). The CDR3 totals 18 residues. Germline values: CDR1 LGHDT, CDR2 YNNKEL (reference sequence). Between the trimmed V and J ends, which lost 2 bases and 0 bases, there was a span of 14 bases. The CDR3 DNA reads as TGTGCCAGCAGCCAACCGGGACGGACCTTCTCTGGGGCCAACGTCCTGACTTTC. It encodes CASSQPGRTFSGANVLTF.

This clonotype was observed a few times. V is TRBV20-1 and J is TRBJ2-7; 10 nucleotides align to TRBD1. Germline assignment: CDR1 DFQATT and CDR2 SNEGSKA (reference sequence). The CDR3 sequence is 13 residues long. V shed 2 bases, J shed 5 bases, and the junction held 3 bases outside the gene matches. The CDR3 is CSARTGTGDEQYF. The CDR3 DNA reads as TGCAGTGCTAGAACCGGGACAGGGGACGAGCAGTACTTC.

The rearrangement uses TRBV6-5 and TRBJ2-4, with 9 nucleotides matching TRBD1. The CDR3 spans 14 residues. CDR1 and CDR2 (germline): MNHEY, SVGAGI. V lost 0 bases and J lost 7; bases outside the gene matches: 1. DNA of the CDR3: TGTGCCAGCAGTTACTCTGGGACAGGGAACATTCAGTACTTC. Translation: CASSYSGTGNIQYF.

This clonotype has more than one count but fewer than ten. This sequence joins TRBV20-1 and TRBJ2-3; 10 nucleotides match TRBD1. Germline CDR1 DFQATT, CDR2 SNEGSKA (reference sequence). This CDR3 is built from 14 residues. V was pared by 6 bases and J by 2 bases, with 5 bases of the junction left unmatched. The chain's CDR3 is CSARDRGLTDTQYF. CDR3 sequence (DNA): TGCAGTGCCCGGGACAGGGGACTCACAGATACGCAGTATTTT.

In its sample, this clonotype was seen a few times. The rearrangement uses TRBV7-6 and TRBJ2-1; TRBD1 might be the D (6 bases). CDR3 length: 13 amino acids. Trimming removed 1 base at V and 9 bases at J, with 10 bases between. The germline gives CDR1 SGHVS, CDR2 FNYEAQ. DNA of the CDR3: TGTGCCAGCAGCTTAGGGGCCAGGGGTGAGCAGTTCTTC. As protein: CASSLGARGEQFF.

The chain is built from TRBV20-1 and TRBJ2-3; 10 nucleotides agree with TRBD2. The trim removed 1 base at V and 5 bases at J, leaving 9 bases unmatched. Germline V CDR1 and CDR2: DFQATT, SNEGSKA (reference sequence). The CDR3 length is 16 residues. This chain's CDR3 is CSARAAIAGGLDTQYF. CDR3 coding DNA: TGCAGTGCTAGAGCCGCTATAGCGGGAGGCCTAGATACGCAGTATTTT.

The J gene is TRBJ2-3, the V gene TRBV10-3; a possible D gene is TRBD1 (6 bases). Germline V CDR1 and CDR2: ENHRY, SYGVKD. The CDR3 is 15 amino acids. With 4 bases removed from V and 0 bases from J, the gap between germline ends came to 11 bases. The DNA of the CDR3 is TGTGCCATCAGTGTAGGACAGACAAGCACAGATACGCAGTATTTT. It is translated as CAISVGQTSTDTQYF.

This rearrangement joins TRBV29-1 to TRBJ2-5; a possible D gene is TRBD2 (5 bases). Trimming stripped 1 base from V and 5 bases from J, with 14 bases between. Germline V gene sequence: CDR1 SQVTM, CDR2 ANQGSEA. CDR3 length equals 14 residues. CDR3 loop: CSVEVGGTRETQYF. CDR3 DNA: TGCAGCGTTGAAGTTGGAGGAACAAGGGAGACCCAGTACTTC.

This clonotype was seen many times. The CDR3 DNA sequence: TGCAGCGTAGATGGACTAGCGGGGAGGGATACGCAGTATTTT. Its protein is CSVDGLAGRDTQYF. This rearrangement joins TRBV29-1 to TRBJ2-3; 12 bases line up with TRBD2. Germline CDR1 SQVTM, CDR2 ANQGSEA. CDR3 size: 14 residues. Trimming took 6 bases from V and 6 from J; bases not matched to a gene: 7.

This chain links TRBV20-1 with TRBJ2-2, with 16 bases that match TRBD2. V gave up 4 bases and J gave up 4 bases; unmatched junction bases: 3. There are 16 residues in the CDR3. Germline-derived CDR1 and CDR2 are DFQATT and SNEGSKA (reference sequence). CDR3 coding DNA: TGCAGTGCTACCGGGACTAGCGGGAGGGTCACCGGGGAGCTGTTTTTT. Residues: CSATGTSGRVTGELFF.

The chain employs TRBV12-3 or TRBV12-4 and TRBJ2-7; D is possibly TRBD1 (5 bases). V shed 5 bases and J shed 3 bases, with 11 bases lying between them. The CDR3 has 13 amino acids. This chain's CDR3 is CASSTRDSYEQYF. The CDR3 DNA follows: TGTGCCAGCAGTACCAGGGATAGCTACGAGCAGTACTTC.

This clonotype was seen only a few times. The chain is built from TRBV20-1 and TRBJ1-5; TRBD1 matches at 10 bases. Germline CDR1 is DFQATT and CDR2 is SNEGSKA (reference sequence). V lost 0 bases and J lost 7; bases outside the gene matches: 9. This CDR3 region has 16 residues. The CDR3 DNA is TGCAGTGCTAGAGACCGTAGGACAGGGGGGTCCCAGCCCCAGCATTTT. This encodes CSARDRRTGGSQPQHF.

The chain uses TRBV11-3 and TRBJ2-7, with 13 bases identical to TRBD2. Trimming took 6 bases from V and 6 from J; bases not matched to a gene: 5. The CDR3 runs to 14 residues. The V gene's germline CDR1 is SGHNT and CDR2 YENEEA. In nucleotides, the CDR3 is TGTGCCAGCAGTTTCAGACTAGCGGGAGGCGAGCAGTACTTC. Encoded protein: CASSFRLAGGEQYF.

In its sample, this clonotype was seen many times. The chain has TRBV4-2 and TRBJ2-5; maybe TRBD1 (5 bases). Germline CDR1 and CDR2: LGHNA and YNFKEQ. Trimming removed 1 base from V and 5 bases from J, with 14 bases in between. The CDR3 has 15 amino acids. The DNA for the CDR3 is TGTGCCAGCAGCCAAGGCAGGGTCCCAAGGGAGACCCAGTACTTC. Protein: CASSQGRVPRETQYF.

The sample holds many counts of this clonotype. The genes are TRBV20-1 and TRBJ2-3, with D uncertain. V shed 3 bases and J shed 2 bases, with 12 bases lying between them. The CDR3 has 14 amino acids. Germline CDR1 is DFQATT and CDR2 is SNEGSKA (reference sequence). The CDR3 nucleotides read TGCAGTGCTAGGGAAGTACGGAACACAGATACGCAGTATTTT. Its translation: CSAREVRNTDTQYF.

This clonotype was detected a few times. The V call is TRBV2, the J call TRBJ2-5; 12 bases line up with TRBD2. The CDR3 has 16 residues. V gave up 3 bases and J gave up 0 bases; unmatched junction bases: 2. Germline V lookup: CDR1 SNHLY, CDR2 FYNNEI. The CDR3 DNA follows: TGTGCCAGCAGTGATACTAGCGGGAGGTACCAAGAGACCCAGTACTTC. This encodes CASSDTSGRYQETQYF.

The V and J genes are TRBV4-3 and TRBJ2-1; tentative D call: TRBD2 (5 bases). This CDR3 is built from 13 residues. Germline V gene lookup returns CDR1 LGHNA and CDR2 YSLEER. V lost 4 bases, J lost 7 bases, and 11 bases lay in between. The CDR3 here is CASSPGLANEQFF. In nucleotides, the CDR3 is TGCGCCAGCAGCCCCGGACTTGCAAATGAGCAGTTCTTC.